Relative to its sample, the clone carrying this TCR beta chain is hyperexpanded. What it binds is unknown. The sample is drawn from a study of T cells and Merkel cell carcinoma outcomes. Study conclusions and caveats: Reportedly, T-cell repertoire with density predicts Merkel cell carcinoma outcomes.

TCRdb's copy holds only in-frame clones and misses some; the assay was immunoSEQ multiplex PCR. The table includes some 410 clones, 75% to 95% detected once. This receptor was taken from a human donor with Merkel cell carcinoma. The sequencing input was tumor tissue from Merkel cell carcinoma.

CDR3 loop: CASRDTGSGANVLTF. The CDR3 DNA is TGTGCCAGCAGGGACACAGGGTCTGGGGCCAACGTCCTGACTTTC. This chain connects TRBV7-9 to TRBJ2-6; possible D gene TRBD1, 6 bases. The length of the CDR3 is 15 residues. Trimming removed 6 bases at V and 1 base at J, with 10 bases between. Germline CDR1 is SEHNR and CDR2 is FQNEAQ (reference sequence).